This T cell receptor beta chain was identified in a study of cytomegalovirus exposure and HLA in healthy donors. The PCR ran on 60 Vbeta and 13 Jbeta primers. Sequenced by immunoSEQ multiplex PCR; TCRdb stores in-frame clones only, minus some. The sample shows 150,000 to 200,000 clones, 80% of them seen only once. This clone is a singleton in its sample. The CDR3 is made up of 14 amino acids. Germline lookup yields CDR1 MDHEN and CDR2 SYDVKM. With 3 bases removed from V and 6 bases from J, the gap between germline ends came to 12 bases. This clonotype originated in a woman in her fifties or sixties in good health and CMV-seropositive. The sequenced sample consisted of PBMCs. The rearrangement links TRBV28 to TRBJ1-5; D may be TRBD1 (6 bases). CDR3 sequence reads: CASSLDSGPQPQHF. The DNA for the CDR3 is TGTGCCAGCAGTTTGGACAGTGGACCTCAGCCCCAGCATTTT.